The 22 T cell receptor beta chains below all came from one sample that was sequenced in a study of OX40 agonist ivuxolimab in advanced cancers. Generated by immunoSEQ multiplex PCR, the TCRdb table keeps only in-frame clones and is missing some. This sample has more than 60,000 clones, with 80% to 90% found just once. Sequenced here: CD4+ or CD8+ T cells sorted from blood, sampled in a trial of the OX40 agonist ivuxolimab. Receptor source: an adult with an advanced solid tumor such as melanoma, head and neck, liver or kidney cancer.

The chain employs TRBV27 and TRBJ2-2; 8 bases agree with TRBD1. The CDR3 has 15 residues. Germline CDR1 reads MNHEY; CDR2 reads SMNVEV (reference sequence). V was clipped by 5 bases and J by 9 bases; unmatched bases: 11. The CDR3 region is CASSLGQGGDRELFF. The CDR3 DNA reads as TGTGCCAGCAGTCTCGGACAGGGAGGTGACCGGGAGCTGTTTTTT.

The chain is built from TRBV27 and TRBJ2-7; D not resolved. The length of the CDR3 is 12 residues. Trimming removed 6 bases at V and 7 bases at J, with 13 bases between. CDR1 is MNHEY, CDR2 SMNVEV, per germline (reference sequence). The CDR3 here is CASRTRTLEQYF. CDR3 sequence (DNA): TGTGCCAGCAGGACGAGAACCCTAGAGCAGTACTTC.

The rearrangement links TRBV13 to TRBJ2-1, with 10 bases that match TRBD1. Germline CDR1 and CDR2: PRHDT and FYEKMQ (reference sequence). Germline trimming cut 8 bases from V and 6 bases from J; bases unmatched to any gene: 16. The CDR3 length is 17 residues. The CDR3 spells CASEELTGQGMINEQFF. Written as DNA, the CDR3 is TGTGCCAGCGAAGAACTTACGGGACAGGGGATGATCAATGAGCAGTTCTTC.

This clone has a single count. The chain has TRBV11-2 and TRBJ1-1; weak D call: TRBD1 (6 bases). Deletions cut 4 bases from V and 10 bases from J, with 16 bases between. Germline CDR1 SGHAT, CDR2 FQNNGV. The CDR3 loop spans 13 amino acids. The CDR3 protein is CASSSRPRGRAFF. The CDR3 region has the DNA TGTGCCAGCAGCTCACGACCGAGGGGGAGAGCTTTCTTT.

The V and J genes are TRBV18 and TRBJ1-1; 7 positions match TRBD1. CDR3 length equals 14 residues. From germline, CDR1 is KGHSH and CDR2 LQKENI. V gave up 4 bases and J gave up 7 bases; unmatched junction bases: 9. This chain's CDR3 is CASSLPDRDYEAFF. Here the CDR3 DNA reads TGTGCCAGCTCACTTCCCGACAGGGACTATGAAGCTTTCTTT.

The rearrangement uses TRBV29-1 and TRBJ2-1; possible D gene TRBD1, 7 bases. Germline assignment: CDR1 SQVTM and CDR2 ANQGSEA. V lost 6 bases, J lost 1 base, and 22 bases lay in between. This CDR3 has 17 residues. The CDR3 reads CSVRRRDSSLSYNEQFF. CDR3 coding DNA: TGCAGCGTCCGTAGGAGGGACAGTAGTCTTTCCTACAATGAGCAGTTCTTC.

The chain couples TRBV29-1 to TRBJ1-4, with 8 bases lining up with TRBD1. V was pared by 6 bases and J by 0 bases, with 3 bases of the junction left unmatched. CDR1 is SQVTM and CDR2 is ANQGSEA in the germline V gene. This CDR3 spans 14 amino acids. CDR3 residues: CSVEGQATNEKLFF. CDR3 in DNA: TGCAGCGTGGAGGGACAGGCAACTAATGAAAAACTGTTTTTT.

This sequence joins TRBV18 and TRBJ2-7; D call uncertain. Trimming took off 3 bases at V and 1 base at J, with 7 bases between the two ends. CDR3 length: 13 amino acids. CDR1 and CDR2 (germline): KGHSH, LQKENI. The CDR3, as DNA: TGTGCCAGCTCACCGTCTCCGTCCTACGAGCAGTACTTC. It encodes CASSPSPSYEQYF.

J is TRBJ1-6 and V is TRBV11-2; D is unresolved. V shed 1 base and J shed 10 bases, with 5 bases lying between them. Germline V gene sequence: CDR1 SGHAT, CDR2 FQNNGV. The CDR3 is made up of 12 amino acids. The CDR3 spells CASSLGKSPLHF. As DNA, the CDR3 is TGTGCCAGCAGCTTAGGGAAGTCACCCCTCCACTTT.

CDR3 DNA sequence: TGTGCCAGCAGCGTAGCTCTAGGCTATGGCTACACCTTC. It specifies CASSVALGYGYTF. The rearrangement joins TRBV9 to TRBJ1-2; D gene uncertain. The germline gives CDR1 SGDLS, CDR2 YYNGEE. This CDR3 is built from 13 residues. V dropped 0 bases and J dropped 4 bases, with 7 bases sitting between them.

The chain uses TRBV9 and TRBJ2-7, with 9 bases aligning to TRBD1. Germline V gene data show CDR1 as SGDLS and CDR2 as YYNGEE. Trimming took 4 bases from V and 2 from J; bases not matched to a gene: 10. The CDR3 sequence is 16 residues long. CDR3 amino acids: CASSIGGTGLAYEQYF. In DNA form, the CDR3 reads TGTGCCAGCAGCATCGGCGGGACAGGGCTAGCCTACGAGCAGTACTTC.

The genes are TRBV7-2 and TRBJ2-7; D is possibly TRBD1 or TRBD2 (6 bases each). CDR3 length: 15 residues. In germline, CDR1 is SGHTA, CDR2 FQGNSA. Written as DNA, the CDR3 is TGTTCGATCCTTACGGACCTCAGGAAGGGGGGAGAGCAGTACTTC. Encoded protein: CSILTDLRKGGEQYF. Complete variable domain (other parts from reference TRBV7-2 and TRBJ2-7): GAGVSQSPSNKVTEKGKDVELRCDPISGHTALYWYRQSLGQGLEFLIYFQGNSAPDKSGLPSDRFSAERTGGSVSTLTIQRTQQEDSAVYLCSILTDLRKGGEQYFGPGTRLTVT.

The chain combines TRBV4-2 with TRBJ2-7; D is unclear. Trimming left V 1 base short and J 5 bases short, with 9 bases between. Per the germline V gene, CDR1 is LGHNA and CDR2 is YNFKEQ. The CDR3 length is 13 residues. As DNA, the CDR3 is TGTGCCAGCAGCCAAGTCGGTAGTAACGAGCAGTACTTC. Its translation is CASSQVGSNEQYF.

The chain links TRBV7-9 to TRBJ1-3; D is unclear. Germline V gives CDR1 SEHNR, CDR2 FQNEAQ (reference sequence). V lost 9 bases and J lost 2, with 14 bases in between. The CDR3 sequence is 14 residues long. DNA of the CDR3: TGTGCCAGTAGGGATTGGACGGCTGGAAACACCATATATTTT. Translated: CASRDWTAGNTIYF. Based on the CDR3 plus reference TRBV7-9 and TRBJ1-3, the full variable domain is DTGVSQNPRHKITKRGQNVTFRCDPISEHNRLYWYRQTLGQGPEFLTYFQNEAQLEKSRLLSDRFSAERPKGSFSTLEIQRTEQGDSAMYLCASRDWTAGNTIYFGEGSWLTVV.

This chain connects TRBV27 to TRBJ1-1; weak D call: TRBD1 (5 bases). Germline V CDR1 and CDR2: MNHEY, SMNVEV (reference sequence). The V end lost 6 bases, the J end lost 0 bases, and 14 bases lay between the germline ends. The CDR3 is 15 residues long. The CDR3 nucleotides are TGTGCCAGCAGCCCCAACCCGACAGTGAACACTGAAGCTTTCTTT. It encodes CASSPNPTVNTEAFF.

The chain uses TRBV27 and TRBJ2-7, with D uncertain. V lost 5 bases and J lost 3, with 11 bases in between. The CDR3 totals 13 residues. In germline, CDR1 is MNHEY, CDR2 SMNVEV (reference sequence). The CDR3: CASSPRALYEQYF. DNA for the CDR3: TGTGCCAGCAGTCCCCGAGCGCTCTACGAGCAGTACTTC.

The chain links TRBV25-1 to TRBJ2-3; 7 bases line up with TRBD2. This CDR3 contains 15 residues. Unmatched junction bases numbered 6, after V lost 3 bases and J lost 3 bases. CDR1 MGHDK and CDR2 SYGVNS come from the germline V gene. The CDR3 loop reads CASSEAGVGTDTQYF. CDR3 sequence (DNA): TGTGCCAGCAGTGAGGCGGGAGTGGGAACAGATACGCAGTATTTT.

This clone was detected only once. V gene TRBV4-1 combines with J gene TRBJ2-7; D ambiguous. V was shortened by 2 bases and J by 2 bases, with 10 bases between the two germline ends. The CDR3 contains 14 residues. Germline assignment: CDR1 MGHRA and CDR2 YSYEKL. In nucleotides, the CDR3 is TGCGCCAGCAGCCAAACGACCAACACCTACGAGCAGTACTTC. The encoded protein is CASSQTTNTYEQYF.

The J gene is TRBJ2-2, the V gene TRBV2; D is possibly TRBD1 or TRBD2 (5 bases each). V lost 4 bases and J lost 0, with 12 bases in between. Germline CDR1 SNHLY, CDR2 FYNNEI. This CDR3 is built from 16 residues. The CDR3 here is CASSGDGRSNTGELFF. The DNA of the CDR3 is TGTGCCAGCAGTGGGGACGGACGTTCGAACACCGGGGAGCTGTTTTTT. Looking up the rest from reference TRBV2 and TRBJ2-2 gives the full variable domain: EPEVTQTPSHQVTQMGQEVILRCVPISNHLYFYWYRQILGQKVEFLVSFYNNEISEKSEIFDDQFSVERPDGSNFTLKIRSTKLEDSAMYFCASSGDGRSNTGELFFGEGSRLTVL.

The rearrangement links TRBV11-2 to TRBJ2-1; 10 positions match TRBD2. The germline V gene has CDR1 SGHAT and CDR2 FQNNGV. The CDR3 spans 17 residues. The V gene end was trimmed by 3 bases and the J gene end by 9 bases; junction bases not matched to a gene: 14. CDR3: CASSFELRTSGGGEQFF. For the CDR3, the DNA is TGTGCCAGCAGCTTTGAGTTAAGGACTAGCGGAGGGGGTGAGCAGTTCTTC.

For this clone: The sample contains more than one DNA sequence encoding this CDR3. This chain's CDR3 is CASSPPAGSSYNEQFF. As DNA, the CDR3 is TGTGCCAGCTCACCACCGGCAGGGAGCTCCTACAATGAGCAGTTCTTC. The V and J genes are TRBV18 and TRBJ2-1; D assignment may be TRBD1 or TRBD2 (5 bases each). Germline V CDR1 and CDR2: KGHSH, LQKENI. Deletions cut 0 bases from V and 0 bases from J, with 9 bases between. The CDR3 is made up of 16 amino acids.

This clone appeared once. The chain has TRBV6-1 and TRBJ2-7; D call uncertain. V was clipped by 5 bases and J by 4 bases, with 6 bases between them. This CDR3 spans 11 amino acids. The germline V gene encodes CDR1 MNHNS and CDR2 SASEGT. The CDR3 protein is CASSPQYEQYF. The CDR3 DNA sequence: TGTGCCAGCAGTCCGCAATACGAGCAGTACTTC.